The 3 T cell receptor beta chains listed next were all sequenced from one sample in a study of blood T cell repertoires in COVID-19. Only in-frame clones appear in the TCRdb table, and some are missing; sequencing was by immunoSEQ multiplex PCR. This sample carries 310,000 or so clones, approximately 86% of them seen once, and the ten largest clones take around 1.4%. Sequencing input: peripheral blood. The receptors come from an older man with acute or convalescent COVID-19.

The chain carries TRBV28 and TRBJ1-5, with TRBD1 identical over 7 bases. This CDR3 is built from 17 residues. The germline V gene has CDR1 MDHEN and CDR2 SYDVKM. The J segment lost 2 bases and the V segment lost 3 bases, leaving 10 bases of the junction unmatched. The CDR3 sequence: CASSFPTTGSGNQPQHF. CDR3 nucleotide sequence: TGTGCCAGCAGTTTCCCCACGACAGGGTCTGGCAATCAGCCCCAGCATTTT.

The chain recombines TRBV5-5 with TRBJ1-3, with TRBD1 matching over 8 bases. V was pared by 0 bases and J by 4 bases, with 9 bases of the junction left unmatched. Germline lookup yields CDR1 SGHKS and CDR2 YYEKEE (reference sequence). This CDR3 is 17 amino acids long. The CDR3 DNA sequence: TGTGCCAGCAGCTTGGCGCAGGGGGCAGAAAGAGGAAACACCATATATTTT. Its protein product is CASSLAQGAERGNTIYF. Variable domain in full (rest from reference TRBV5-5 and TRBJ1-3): DAGVTQSPTHLIKTRGQQVTLRCSPISGHKSVSWYQQVLGQGPQFIFQYYEKEERGRGNFPDRFSARQFPNYSSELNVNALLLGDSALYLCASSLAQGAERGNTIYFGEGSWLTVV.

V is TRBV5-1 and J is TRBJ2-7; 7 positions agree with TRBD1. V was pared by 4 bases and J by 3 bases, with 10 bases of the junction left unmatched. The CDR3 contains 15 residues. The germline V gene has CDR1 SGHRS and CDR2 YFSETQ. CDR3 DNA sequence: TGCGCCAGCAGCGAAGGGGGCGCGAAAATCTACGAGCAGTACTTC. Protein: CASSEGGAKIYEQYF.